Shown below are 20 T cell receptor beta chains from a single sample sequenced in a study of cytomegalovirus exposure and HLA in healthy donors. This PCR relied on a set of 60 Vbeta primers and 13 Jbeta primers. Profiled with immunoSEQ multiplex PCR; TCRdb holds only in-frame clones, not every one. The table has 150,000 to 200,000 clones, about 75% seen once. Sequencing was done on a sample of PBMCs. Receptor source: a woman aged 45 to 65 in good health and CMV-seropositive.

V is TRBV18 and J is TRBJ2-5; the D gene is possibly TRBD1 (6 bases). Deletions cut 2 bases from V and 2 bases from J, with 15 bases between. This CDR3 has 16 residues. Germline loops: CDR1 KGHSH, CDR2 LQKENI. This CDR3 reads CASSPYGQTVQETQYF. DNA of the CDR3: TGTGCCAGCTCACCATATGGACAGACGGTGCAAGAGACCCAGTACTTC.

The gene calls are TRBV7-2 and TRBJ2-3; a possible D gene is TRBD1 (5 bases). The V end lost 5 bases, the J end lost 0 bases, and 12 bases lay between the germline ends. Germline-derived CDR1 and CDR2 are SGHTA and FQGNSA. This CDR3 is 15 amino acids long. CDR3 nucleotide sequence: TGTGCCAGCAGCGCCCAGGGTTCCAGCACAGATACGCAGTATTTT. Translating it yields CASSAQGSSTDTQYF. The variable domain in full, with the rest retrieved from reference TRBV7-2 and TRBJ2-3, is GAGVSQSPSNKVTEKGKDVELRCDPISGHTALYWYRQSLGQGLEFLIYFQGNSAPDKSGLPSDRFSAERTGGSVSTLTIQRTQQEDSAVYLCASSAQGSSTDTQYFGPGTRLTVL.

This rearrangement joins TRBV6-5 to TRBJ1-1, with a weak D call TRBD1 (5 bases). This CDR3 has 15 amino acids. The germline V gene encodes CDR1 MNHEY and CDR2 SVGAGI. The V gene lost 2 bases and the J gene lost 4 bases, with 14 bases spanning the gap. CDR3 in DNA: TGTGCCAGCAGTTACGAGACAGTCTTGACCACTGAAGCTTTCTTT. Protein: CASSYETVLTTEAFF.

This clone was counted a single time. The chain links TRBV2 to TRBJ1-2, with D possibly matching TRBD1 (5 bases). The CDR3 consists of 14 residues. CDR1 is SNHLY and CDR2 is FYNNEI in the germline V gene. The V gene lost 7 bases and the J gene lost 8 bases, with 20 bases spanning the gap. The CDR3 nucleotides are TGTGCCAGCAATATCCAAGACGTAGGGGAAGGCTACACCTTC. Encoded protein: CASNIQDVGEGYTF.

The chain combines TRBV9 with TRBJ1-6, with TRBD1 identical over 7 bases. Losses at the gene ends were 3 bases for V and 0 bases for J; bases not matched to a gene: 6. This CDR3 has 17 residues. Germline V lookup: CDR1 SGDLS, CDR2 YYNGEE. The DNA for the CDR3 is TGTGCCAGCAGCGACCCCAGGGGGAGCTCCTATAATTCACCCCTCCACTTT. It codes for CASSDPRGSSYNSPLHF.

CDR3 loop: CASRTRGRGDTEAFF. For the CDR3, the DNA is TGTGCCAGCAGAACAAGGGGGCGGGGAGACACTGAAGCTTTCTTT. The chain employs TRBV5-5 and TRBJ1-1; 7 positions agree with TRBD1. Trimming took 5 bases from V and 3 from J; bases not matched to a gene: 10. The CDR3 runs to 15 residues. Germline CDR1 and CDR2: SGHKS and YYEKEE (reference sequence).

The chain joins TRBV5-1 to TRBJ1-2; D is unclear. Germline lookup yields CDR1 SGHRS and CDR2 YFSETQ. This CDR3 is built from 12 residues. V was trimmed by 4 bases and J by 3 bases, leaving 7 bases between them. CDR3 region: CASSLNDYGYTF. DNA of the CDR3: TGCGCCAGCAGCCTAAATGACTATGGCTACACCTTC.

On this clone itself: The germline gene is not matched at one end of the junction; a read error may be the cause. The J gene is TRBJ2-1, the V gene TRBV9; 8 nucleotides agree with TRBD2. CDR1 SGDLS and CDR2 YYNGEE come from the germline V gene. CDR3 length equals 15 residues. Here the CDR3 DNA reads TGTGCCAGCACCGTAGGGAGCGGGAGTTACAATGAGCAGTTCTTC. The encoded protein is CASTVGSGSYNEQFF. Together with reference TRBV9 and TRBJ2-1, the CDR3 gives the full variable domain: DSGVTQTPKHLITATGQRVTLRCSPRSGDLSVYWYQQSLDQGLQFLIQYYNGEERAKGNILERFSAQQFPDLHSELNLSSLELGDSALYFCASTVGSGSYNEQFFGPGTRLTVL.

The CDR3 spells CAISPDTDTQYF. The CDR3, as DNA: TGTGCCATCAGTCCAGACACAGATACGCAGTATTTT. The chain carries TRBV10-3 and TRBJ2-3, with D unresolved. In germline, CDR1 is ENHRY, CDR2 SYGVKD. The CDR3 sequence is 12 residues long. The V end lost 5 bases, the J end lost 2 bases, and 5 bases lay between the germline ends.

The chain carries TRBV6-6 and TRBJ1-6; TRBD1 might be the D (5 bases). The germline gives CDR1 MNHNY, CDR2 SVGAGI (reference sequence). The V gene lost 3 bases and the J gene lost 9 bases, with 15 bases spanning the gap. This CDR3 has 15 residues. As DNA, the CDR3 is TGTGCCAGCAGTTATCCGGGGGATAGGAGTTCACCCCTCCACTTT. Translation: CASSYPGDRSSPLHF.

V is TRBV28 and J is TRBJ1-3; possible D gene TRBD1, 5 bases. V dropped 3 bases and J dropped 0 bases, with 6 bases sitting between them. This CDR3 comprises 14 residues. The germline gives CDR1 MDHEN, CDR2 SYDVKM. The CDR3 loop is CASSLGRSGNTIYF. The CDR3 region has the DNA TGTGCCAGCAGTTTGGGGCGCTCTGGAAACACCATATATTTT.

V is TRBV5-6 and J is TRBJ2-1; D call uncertain. The germline gives CDR1 SGHDT, CDR2 YYEEEE. Trimming pared 5 bases from V and 0 bases from J, leaving 24 bases between. CDR3 length: 19 amino acids. This CDR3 reads CASSPLDHAVPSSYNEQFF. The CDR3, as DNA: TGTGCCAGCAGTCCACTGGATCACGCGGTCCCAAGCTCCTACAATGAGCAGTTCTTC.

CDR3 in amino acids: CASREDRITEAFF. CDR3 nucleotides: TGTGCCAGCAGGGAGGACAGGATCACTGAAGCTTTCTTT. The chain links TRBV6-1 to TRBJ1-1, with 7 bases fitting TRBD1. Unmatched junction bases numbered 5, after V lost 6 bases and J lost 4 bases. Germline assignment: CDR1 MNHNS and CDR2 SASEGT. CDR3 length: 13 amino acids.

V is TRBV10-3 and J is TRBJ2-7; TRBD2 agrees at 12 bases. The length of the CDR3 is 14 residues. Germline V gene sequence: CDR1 ENHRY, CDR2 SYGVKD. J lost 3 bases, V lost 4 bases, and 1 base had no gene match. Here the CDR3 reads CAISGLAGVYEQYF. For the CDR3, the DNA is TGTGCCATCAGTGGACTAGCGGGAGTCTACGAGCAGTACTTC.

This sequence joins TRBV4-3 and TRBJ1-6, with unresolved D. Trimming shortened V by 0 bases and J by 8 bases, and 14 bases separated the two germline ends. Germline CDR1 reads LGHNA; CDR2 reads YSLEER. CDR3 size: 16 residues. The CDR3 protein is CASSQDSGRTYSPLHF. The CDR3 DNA sequence: TGCGCCAGCAGCCAAGACAGTGGCAGGACTTATTCACCCCTCCACTTT.

The sample holds a few counts of this clone. This chain links TRBV7-2 with TRBJ2-3; D is possibly TRBD2 (6 bases). CDR1 SGHTA and CDR2 FQGNSA come from the germline V gene. V was trimmed by 8 bases and J by 0 bases, leaving 9 bases between them. This CDR3 comprises 13 residues. Here the CDR3 DNA reads TGTGCCAGCCGCCGGGGGAGCACAGATACGCAGTATTTT. Translating gives CASRRGSTDTQYF. The full variable domain, its missing parts supplied by reference TRBV7-2 and TRBJ2-3, is GAGVSQSPSNKVTEKGKDVELRCDPISGHTALYWYRQSLGQGLEFLIYFQGNSAPDKSGLPSDRFSAERTGGSVSTLTIQRTQQEDSAVYLCASRRGSTDTQYFGPGTRLTVL.

Only a few counts were recorded for this clone. The chain employs TRBV18 and TRBJ1-4; 7 bases are shared with TRBD1. Germline CDR1 and CDR2: KGHSH and LQKENI. J lost 4 bases, V lost 5 bases, and 1 base had no gene match. The CDR3 runs 13 residues. Here the CDR3 reads CASSRDSNEKLFF. The CDR3 nucleotides read TGTGCCAGCTCAAGGGACAGTAATGAAAAACTGTTTTTT. The full variable domain, in which reference TRBV18 and TRBJ1-4 provide the parts outside the CDR3, is NAGVMQNPRHLVRRRGQEARLRCSPMKGHSHVYWYRQLPEEGLKFMVYLQKENIIDESGMPKERFSAEFPKEGPSILRIQQVVRGDSAAYFCASSRDSNEKLFFGSGTQLSVL.

The chain uses TRBV4-1 and TRBJ2-3; 14 nucleotides align to TRBD2. This CDR3 has 16 residues. The J segment lost 7 bases and the V segment lost 3 bases, leaving 6 bases of the junction unmatched. The germline gives CDR1 MGHRA, CDR2 YSYEKL. The CDR3, as DNA: TGCGCCAGCAGCCAGGGGACTAGCGGGGGATACAATACGCAGTATTTT. Its translation is CASSQGTSGGYNTQYF.

The V and J genes are TRBV6-6 and TRBJ2-3, with D uncertain. V lost 1 base to trimming and J lost 4 bases, with 6 bases between them. Germline V gene data show CDR1 as MNHNY and CDR2 as SVGAGI (reference sequence). This CDR3 has 13 residues. The CDR3 nucleotides are TGTGCCAGCAGTTACTATCGGGCAGATACGCAGTATTTT. This codes for CASSYYRADTQYF.

This chain links TRBV10-2 with TRBJ1-5; TRBD1 might be the D (5 bases). The CDR3 length is 13 residues. V was clipped by 10 bases and J by 6 bases, with 16 bases between them. Germline-derived CDR1 and CDR2 are WSHSY and SAAADI. The chain's CDR3 is CAIGTVEGQPQHF. The CDR3 DNA reads as TGCGCCATCGGGACGGTGGAGGGTCAGCCCCAGCATTTT.